Shown below are 2 T cell receptor beta chains from a single sample sequenced in a study of cytomegalovirus exposure and HLA in healthy donors. The PCR made use of 60 Vbeta and 13 Jbeta primers. TCRdb's copy holds only in-frame clones and misses some; the assay was immunoSEQ multiplex PCR. The data show about 160,000 clones, about 85% seen once. Sequencing was carried out using PBMCs. The receptors were sampled from a boy between 2 and 10 years old in good health and CMV-seronegative.

This sequence joins TRBV2 and TRBJ2-3; TRBD2 matches at 12 bases. Germline CDR1 SNHLY, CDR2 FYNNEI. With V trimmed by 1 base and J by 6 bases, 5 bases remained unmatched. The CDR3 is 16 residues long. CDR3 in amino acids: CASSEGLAGASDTQYF. CDR3 sequence (DNA): TGTGCCAGCAGTGAAGGACTAGCGGGGGCCTCGGATACGCAGTATTTT.

This chain joins TRBV18 and TRBJ2-7; 7 nucleotides line up with TRBD1. J gave up 3 bases and V 4 bases, and 6 bases lay outside the gene matches. From germline, CDR1 is KGHSH and CDR2 LQKENI. The CDR3 consists of 14 residues. The CDR3 region is CASSLAGGNYEQYF. For the CDR3, the DNA is TGTGCCAGCTCACTGGCAGGGGGAAACTACGAGCAGTACTTC. Based on the CDR3 plus reference TRBV18 and TRBJ2-7, the full variable domain is NAGVMQNPRHLVRRRGQEARLRCSPMKGHSHVYWYRQLPEEGLKFMVYLQKENIIDESGMPKERFSAEFPKEGPSILRIQQVVRGDSAAYFCASSLAGGNYEQYFGPGTRLTVT.